This note documents a single T cell receptor beta chain sequence. The entry originates in a study of cytomegalovirus exposure and HLA in healthy donors. Use of 60 Vbeta and 13 Jbeta primers characterized the PCR. Clones were sequenced by immunoSEQ multiplex PCR, and TCRdb holds only the in-frame ones, with some missing. The table records about 280,000 clones, about 90% of them present only once. Germline V gene lookup returns CDR1 SNHLY and CDR2 FYNNEI. The CDR3 covers 17 residues. Germline trimming cut 4 bases from V and 2 bases from J; bases unmatched to any gene: 9. This chain joins TRBV2 and TRBJ2-3, with 10 bases matching TRBD2. Sequences were obtained from PBMCs. This clonotype was sampled from a woman under 30 in good health and CMV-seronegative. The CDR3 reads CASSGISGGLPTDTQYF. CDR3 sequence (DNA): TGTGCCAGCAGTGGAATTAGCGGGGGGCTCCCCACAGATACGCAGTATTTT.